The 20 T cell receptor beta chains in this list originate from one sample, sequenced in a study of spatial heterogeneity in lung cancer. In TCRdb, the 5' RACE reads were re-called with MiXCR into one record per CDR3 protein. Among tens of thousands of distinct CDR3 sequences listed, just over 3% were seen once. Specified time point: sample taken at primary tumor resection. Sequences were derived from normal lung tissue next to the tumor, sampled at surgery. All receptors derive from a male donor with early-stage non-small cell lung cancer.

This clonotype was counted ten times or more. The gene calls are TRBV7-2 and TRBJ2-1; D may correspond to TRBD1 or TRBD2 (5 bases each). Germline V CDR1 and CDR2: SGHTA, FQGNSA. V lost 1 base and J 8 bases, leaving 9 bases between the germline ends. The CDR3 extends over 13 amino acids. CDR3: CASSLGGLDEQFF. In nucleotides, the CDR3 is TGTGCCAGCAGCTTAGGGGGGTTGGATGAGCAGTTCTTC.

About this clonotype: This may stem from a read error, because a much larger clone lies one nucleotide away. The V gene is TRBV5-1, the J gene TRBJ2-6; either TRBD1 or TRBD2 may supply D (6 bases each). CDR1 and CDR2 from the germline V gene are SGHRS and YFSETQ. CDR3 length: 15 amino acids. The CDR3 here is CASSSGGSGSNVLTF. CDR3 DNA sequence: TGCGCCAGCAGCTCCGGGGGCTCTGGGTCCAACGTCCTGACTTTC.

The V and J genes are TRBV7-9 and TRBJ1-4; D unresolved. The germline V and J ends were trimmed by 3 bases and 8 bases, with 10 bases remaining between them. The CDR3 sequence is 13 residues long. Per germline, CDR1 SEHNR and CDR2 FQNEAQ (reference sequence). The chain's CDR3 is CASSLWGTEKLFF. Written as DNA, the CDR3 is TGTGCCAGCAGCTTGTGGGGAACAGAAAAACTGTTTTTT.

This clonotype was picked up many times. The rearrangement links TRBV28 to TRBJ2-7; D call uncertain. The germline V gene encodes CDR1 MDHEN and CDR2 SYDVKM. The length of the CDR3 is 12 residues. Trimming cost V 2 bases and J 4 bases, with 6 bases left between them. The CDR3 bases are TGTGCCAGCAGTTTAATTGGATACGAGCAGTACTTC. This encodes CASSLIGYEQYF.

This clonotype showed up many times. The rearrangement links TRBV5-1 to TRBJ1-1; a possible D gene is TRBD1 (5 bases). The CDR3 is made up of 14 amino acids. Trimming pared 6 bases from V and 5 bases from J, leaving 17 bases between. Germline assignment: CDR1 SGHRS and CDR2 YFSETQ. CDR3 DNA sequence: TGCGCCAGCAAGGGACCGAATGCTGGTACTGAAGCTTTCTTT. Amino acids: CASKGPNAGTEAFF.

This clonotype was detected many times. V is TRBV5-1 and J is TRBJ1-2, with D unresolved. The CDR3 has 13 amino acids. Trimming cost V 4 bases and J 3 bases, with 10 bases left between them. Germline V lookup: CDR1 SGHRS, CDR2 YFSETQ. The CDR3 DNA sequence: TGCGCCAGCAGCGCGCAAACTCACTATGGCTACACCTTC. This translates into CASSAQTHYGYTF.

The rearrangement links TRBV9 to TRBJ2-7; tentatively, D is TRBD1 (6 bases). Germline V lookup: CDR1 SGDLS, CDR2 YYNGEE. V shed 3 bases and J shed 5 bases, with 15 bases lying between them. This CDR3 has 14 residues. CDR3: CASSGETGSHEQYF. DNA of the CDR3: TGTGCCAGCAGCGGGGAGACAGGTTCCCACGAGCAGTACTTC.

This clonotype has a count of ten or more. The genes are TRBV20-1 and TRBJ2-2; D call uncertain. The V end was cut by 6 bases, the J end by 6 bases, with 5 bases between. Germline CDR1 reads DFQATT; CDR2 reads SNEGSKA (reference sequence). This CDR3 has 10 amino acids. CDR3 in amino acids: CSATPGELFF. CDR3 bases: TGCAGTGCCACCCCCGGGGAGCTGTTTTTT.

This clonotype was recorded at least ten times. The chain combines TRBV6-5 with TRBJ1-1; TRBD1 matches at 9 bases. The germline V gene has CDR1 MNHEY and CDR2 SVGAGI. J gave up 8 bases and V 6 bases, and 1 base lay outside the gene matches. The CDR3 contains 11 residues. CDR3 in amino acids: CASRGQGEAFF. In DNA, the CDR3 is TGTGCCAGCAGGGGACAGGGCGAAGCTTTCTTT.

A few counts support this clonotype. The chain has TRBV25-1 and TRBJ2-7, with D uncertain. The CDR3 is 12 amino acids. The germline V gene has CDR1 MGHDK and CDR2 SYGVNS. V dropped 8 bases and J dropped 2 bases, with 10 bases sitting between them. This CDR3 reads CASFSPAYEQYF. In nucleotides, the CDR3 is TGTGCCAGCTTTAGCCCAGCCTACGAGCAGTACTTC.

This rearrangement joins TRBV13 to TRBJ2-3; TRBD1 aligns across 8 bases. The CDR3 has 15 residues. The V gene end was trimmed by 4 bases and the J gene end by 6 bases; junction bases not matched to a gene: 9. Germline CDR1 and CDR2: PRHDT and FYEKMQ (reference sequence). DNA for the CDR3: TGTGCCAGCAGCTGGTCGGACAGGGAGACGGATACGCAGTATTTT. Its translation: CASSWSDRETDTQYF. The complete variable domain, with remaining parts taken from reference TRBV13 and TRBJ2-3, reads AAGVIQSPRHLIKEKRETATLKCYPIPRHDTVYWYQQGPGQDPQFLISFYEKMQSDKGSIPDRFSAQQFSDYHSELNMSSLELGDSALYFCASSWSDRETDTQYFGPGTRLTVL.

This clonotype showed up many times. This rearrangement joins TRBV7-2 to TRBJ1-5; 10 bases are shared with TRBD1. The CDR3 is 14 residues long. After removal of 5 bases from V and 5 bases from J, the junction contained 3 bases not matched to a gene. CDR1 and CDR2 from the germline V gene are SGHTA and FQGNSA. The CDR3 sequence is CASSRDRGDQPQHF. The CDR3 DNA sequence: TGTGCCAGCAGCCGGGACAGGGGCGATCAGCCCCAGCATTTT.

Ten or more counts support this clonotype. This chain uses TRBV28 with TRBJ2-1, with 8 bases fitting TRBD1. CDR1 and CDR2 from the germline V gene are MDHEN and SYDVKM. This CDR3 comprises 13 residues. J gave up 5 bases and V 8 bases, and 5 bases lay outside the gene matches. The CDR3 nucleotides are TGTGCCAGCCGACAGGGGAATAACAATGAGCAGTTCTTC. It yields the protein CASRQGNNNEQFF.

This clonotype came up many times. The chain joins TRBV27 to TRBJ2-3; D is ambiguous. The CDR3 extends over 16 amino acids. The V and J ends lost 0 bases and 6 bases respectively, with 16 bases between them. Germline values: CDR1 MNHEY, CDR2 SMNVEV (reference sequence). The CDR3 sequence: CASSLSLPGSMDTQYF. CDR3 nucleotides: TGTGCCAGCAGTTTATCCCTCCCCGGCTCTATGGATACGCAGTATTTT.

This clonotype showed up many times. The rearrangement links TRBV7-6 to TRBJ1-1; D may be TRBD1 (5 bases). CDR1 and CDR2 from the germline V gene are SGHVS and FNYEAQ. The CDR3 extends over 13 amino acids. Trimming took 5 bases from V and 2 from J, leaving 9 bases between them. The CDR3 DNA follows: TGTGCCAGCAGCGTGACAGATAACACTGAAGCTTTCTTT. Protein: CASSVTDNTEAFF.

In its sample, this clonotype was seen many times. The CDR3 loop is CASSWNENTEAFF. In DNA form, the CDR3 reads TGTGCCAGCAGCTGGAATGAAAACACTGAAGCTTTCTTT. V gene TRBV3-1 combines with J gene TRBJ1-1; D call uncertain. Trimming cost V 5 bases and J 2 bases, with 9 bases left between them. This CDR3 spans 13 amino acids. Germline lookup yields CDR1 LGHDT and CDR2 YNNKEL (reference sequence). Supplemented by reference TRBV3-1 and TRBJ1-1, the full variable domain reads DTAVSQTPKYLVTQMGNDKSIKCEQNLGHDTMYWYKQDSKKFLKIMFSYNNKELIINETVPNRFSPKSPDKAHLNLHINSLELGDSAVYFCASSWNENTEAFFGQGTRLTVV.

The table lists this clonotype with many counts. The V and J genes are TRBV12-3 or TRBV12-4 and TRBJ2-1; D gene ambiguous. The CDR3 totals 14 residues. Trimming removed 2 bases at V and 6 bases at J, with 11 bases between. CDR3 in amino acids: CASSLIGSTNEQFF. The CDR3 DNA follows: TGTGCCAGCAGTTTAATAGGCTCAACCAATGAGCAGTTCTTC.

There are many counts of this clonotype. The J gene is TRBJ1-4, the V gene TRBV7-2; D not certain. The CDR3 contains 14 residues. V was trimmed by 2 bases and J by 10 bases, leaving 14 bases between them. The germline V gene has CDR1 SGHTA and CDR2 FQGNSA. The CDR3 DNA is TGTGCCAGCAGCTTATTTAGCAGGTCGGGAAAACTGTTTTTT. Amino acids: CASSLFSRSGKLFF.

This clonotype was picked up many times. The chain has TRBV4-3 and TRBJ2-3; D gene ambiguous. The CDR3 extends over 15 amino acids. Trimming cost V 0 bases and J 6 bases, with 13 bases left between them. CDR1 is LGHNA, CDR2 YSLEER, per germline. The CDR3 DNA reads TGCGCCAGCAGCCAAGAGGGCAGGAATATTGATACGCAGTATTTT. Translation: CASSQEGRNIDTQYF.

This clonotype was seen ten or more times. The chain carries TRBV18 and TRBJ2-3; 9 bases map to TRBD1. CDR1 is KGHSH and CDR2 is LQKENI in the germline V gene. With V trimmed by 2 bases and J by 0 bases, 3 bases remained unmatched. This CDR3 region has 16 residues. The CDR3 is CASSPLGQGSTDTQYF. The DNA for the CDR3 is TGTGCCAGCTCACCATTGGGACAGGGCAGCACAGATACGCAGTATTTT.